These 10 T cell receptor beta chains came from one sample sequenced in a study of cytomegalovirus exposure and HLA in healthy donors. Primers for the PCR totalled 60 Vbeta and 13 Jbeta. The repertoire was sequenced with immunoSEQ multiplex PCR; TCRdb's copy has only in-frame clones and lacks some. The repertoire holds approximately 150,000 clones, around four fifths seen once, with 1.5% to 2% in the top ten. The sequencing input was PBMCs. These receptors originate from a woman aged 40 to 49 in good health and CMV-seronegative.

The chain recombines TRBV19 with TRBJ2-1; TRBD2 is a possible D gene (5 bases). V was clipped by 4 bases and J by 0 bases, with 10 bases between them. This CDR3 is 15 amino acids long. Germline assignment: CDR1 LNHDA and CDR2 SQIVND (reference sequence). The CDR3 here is CASSTDFSSYNEQFF. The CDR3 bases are TGTGCCAGTAGTACGGACTTTAGCTCCTACAATGAGCAGTTCTTC. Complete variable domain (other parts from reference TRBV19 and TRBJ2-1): DGGITQSPKYLFRKEGQNVTLSCEQNLNHDAMYWYRQDPGQGLRLIYYSQIVNDFQKGDIAEGYSVSREKKESFPLTVTSAQKNPTAFYLCASSTDFSSYNEQFFGPGTRLTVL.

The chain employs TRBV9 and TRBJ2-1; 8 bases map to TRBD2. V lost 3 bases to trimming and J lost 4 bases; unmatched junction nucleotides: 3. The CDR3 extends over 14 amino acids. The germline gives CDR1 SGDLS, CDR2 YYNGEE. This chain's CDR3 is CASSGLAGYNEQFF. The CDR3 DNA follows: TGTGCCAGCAGCGGTTTAGCGGGATACAATGAGCAGTTCTTC. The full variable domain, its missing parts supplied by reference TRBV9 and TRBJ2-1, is DSGVTQTPKHLITATGQRVTLRCSPRSGDLSVYWYQQSLDQGLQFLIQYYNGEERAKGNILERFSAQQFPDLHSELNLSSLELGDSALYFCASSGLAGYNEQFFGPGTRLTVL.

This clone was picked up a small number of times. CDR3 region: CAISEGTGGYGYTF. Written as DNA, the CDR3 is TGTGCCATCAGTGAGGGGACAGGGGGCTATGGCTACACCTTC. The chain couples TRBV10-3 to TRBJ1-2; 11 nucleotides agree with TRBD1. Germline V gene lookup returns CDR1 ENHRY and CDR2 SYGVKD. The CDR3 is 14 amino acids. V gave up 2 bases and J gave up 4 bases; unmatched junction bases: 0.

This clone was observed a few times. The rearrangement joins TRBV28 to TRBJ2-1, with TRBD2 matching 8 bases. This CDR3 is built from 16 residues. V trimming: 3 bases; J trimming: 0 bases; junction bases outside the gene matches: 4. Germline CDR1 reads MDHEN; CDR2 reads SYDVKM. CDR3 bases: TGTGCCAGCAGTTTTAGCGGGACCGGCTCCTACAATGAGCAGTTCTTC. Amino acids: CASSFSGTGSYNEQFF.

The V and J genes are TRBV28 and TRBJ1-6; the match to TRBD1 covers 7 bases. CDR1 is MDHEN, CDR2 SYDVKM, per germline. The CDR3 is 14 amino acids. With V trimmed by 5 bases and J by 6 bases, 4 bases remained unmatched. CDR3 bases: TGTGCCAGCAGTCTTGGACAGGTTAATTCACCCCTCCACTTT. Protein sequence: CASSLGQVNSPLHF.

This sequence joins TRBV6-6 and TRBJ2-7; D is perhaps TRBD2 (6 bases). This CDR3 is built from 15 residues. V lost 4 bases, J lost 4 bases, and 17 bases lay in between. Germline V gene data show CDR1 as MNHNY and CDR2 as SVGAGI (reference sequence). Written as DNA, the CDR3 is TGTGCCAGCAGTTCCGGACCCAACGCGGGATACGAGCAGTACTTC. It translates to CASSSGPNAGYEQYF.

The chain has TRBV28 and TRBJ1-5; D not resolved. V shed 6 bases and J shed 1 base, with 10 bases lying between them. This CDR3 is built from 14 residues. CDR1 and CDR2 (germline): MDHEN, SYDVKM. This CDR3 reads CASRTIESNQPQHF. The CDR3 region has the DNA TGTGCCAGCAGAACTATTGAGAGCAATCAGCCCCAGCATTTT.

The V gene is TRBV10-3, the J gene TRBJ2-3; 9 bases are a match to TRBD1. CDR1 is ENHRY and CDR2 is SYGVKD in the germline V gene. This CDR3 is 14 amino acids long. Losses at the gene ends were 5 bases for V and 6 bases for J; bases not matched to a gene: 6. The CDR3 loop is CAISNRGRGDTQYF. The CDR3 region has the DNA TGTGCCATCAGTAACAGGGGGCGTGGGGATACGCAGTATTTT.

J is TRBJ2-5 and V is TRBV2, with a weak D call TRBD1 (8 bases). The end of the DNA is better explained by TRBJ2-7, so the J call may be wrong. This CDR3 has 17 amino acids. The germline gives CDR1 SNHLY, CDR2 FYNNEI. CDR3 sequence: CASGWTGRSGKGDEQYF. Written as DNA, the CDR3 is TGTGCCAGCGGGTGGACAGGGAGGAGCGGGAAGGGCGACGAGCAGTACTTC.

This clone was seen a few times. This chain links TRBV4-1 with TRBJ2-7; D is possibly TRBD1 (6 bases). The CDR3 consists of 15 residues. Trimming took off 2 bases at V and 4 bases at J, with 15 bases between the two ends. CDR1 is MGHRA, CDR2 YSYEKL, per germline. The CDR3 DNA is TGCGCCAGCAGCCAACCGAACAGGGTTGATTACGAGCAGTACTTC. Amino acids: CASSQPNRVDYEQYF.